This TCR beta chain was captured in a study of identical twins. This clonotype was observed a few times. What it binds is unknown. Each cDNA held unique molecular identifiers, and template switching gave it a universal primer site. Each CDR3 protein is one row after TCRdb ran MiXCR on the 5' RACE reads. The sample shows 500,000 to 650,000 distinct CDR3 sequences, roughly 7.1% of them seen only once. The CDR3 runs 14 residues. The V and J ends lost 0 bases and 1 base respectively, with 7 bases between them. Germline CDR1 is SGHNT and CDR2 is YYREEE (reference sequence). Study-level results: Among out-of-frame alpha sequences shared by twins, low generation probability occurred in excess.

This sample was shared with a second study, whose subject was yellow fever vaccine responses in identical twins.

The sample consisted of PBMCs. The gene calls are TRBV5-4 and TRBJ1-1; D unresolved. This clonotype was obtained from a woman aged 18-35 years in good health. The CDR3: CASSLDKKNTEAFF. In nucleotides, the CDR3 is TGTGCCAGCAGCTTGGACAAGAAGAACACTGAAGCTTTCTTT.